A single sample gave rise to the 26 T cell receptor beta chains below, sequenced in a study of blood T cell repertoires in COVID-19 (TCRdb year 2020). Preparation of the library involved the immunoSEQ multiplex PCR assay. TCRdb retrieved this table from immuneACCESS and kept in-frame rearrangements only. Not all clones are present; in checked studies, unresolved V genes account for under half, and no reason is known for the remainder. The sample records about 130,000 clones, 85% of which are singletons. The top ten clonotypes cover 25% to 30% of the sample. Input material: peripheral blood. These receptors came from a woman of 80 years or more with acute or convalescent COVID-19.

The chain is built from TRBV3-1 (or the pseudogene TRBV3-2) and TRBJ1-4; D unresolved. CDR1 LGHDT and CDR2 YNNKEL come from the germline V gene (reference sequence). This CDR3 is 16 amino acids long. The V and J ends lost 3 bases and 1 base respectively, with 12 bases between them. Written as DNA, the CDR3 is TGTGCCAGCAGCCACTTAAGCTACCGAACTAATGAAAAACTGTTTTTT. This gives the protein CASSHLSYRTNEKLFF.

This chain uses TRBV7-2 with TRBJ2-1; D is possibly TRBD2 (6 bases). This CDR3 has 12 amino acids. CDR1 is SGHTA, CDR2 FQGNSA, per germline. The CDR3 DNA reads TGTTCAGCGGGCCCCCTCCACCGTGAGCAGTTCTTC. The encoded protein is CSAGPLHREQFF.

V usage is TRBV27 and J usage is TRBJ1-4; D possibly corresponds to TRBD1 (6 bases). Trimming stripped 3 bases from V and 7 bases from J, with 12 bases between. Germline V gene lookup returns CDR1 MNHEY and CDR2 SMNVEV (reference sequence). This CDR3 contains 14 residues. CDR3 in amino acids: CASSLRGQSEKLFF. In DNA, the CDR3 is TGTGCCAGCAGTTTGAGGGGACAAAGTGAAAAACTGTTTTTT.

The chain carries TRBV7-3 and TRBJ1-2, with 7 bases matching TRBD1. CDR3 length: 15 amino acids. Germline lookup yields CDR1 SGHTA and CDR2 FQGTGA. The junction had 17 bases not matched to a gene; V was cut back by 8 bases and J by 8 bases. In nucleotides, the CDR3 is TGTGCCAGCGGGCCCCCTGGGACAGCGGGCAAGGGCTACACCTTC. It is translated as CASGPPGTAGKGYTF.

This chain uses TRBV6-6 with TRBJ2-1; maybe TRBD2 (7 bases). V lost 2 bases, J lost 9 bases, and 14 bases lay in between. The germline V gene encodes CDR1 MNHNY and CDR2 SVGAGI (reference sequence). The CDR3 extends over 14 amino acids. The CDR3 region is CASSYMGGASEQFF. CDR3 bases: TGTGCCAGCAGTTACATGGGGGGGGCGAGTGAGCAGTTCTTC.

This chain uses TRBV18 with TRBJ2-7; 8 bases are shared with TRBD1. The CDR3 has 13 residues. Germline V gene data show CDR1 as KGHSH and CDR2 as LQKENI. The ends lost 4 bases at V and 4 bases at J; junction bases unmatched: 3. This chain's CDR3 is CASSRQGTYEQYF. The CDR3 nucleotides are TGTGCCAGCTCACGACAGGGGACATACGAGCAGTACTTC. Full variable domain (rest looked up from reference TRBV18 and TRBJ2-7): NAGVMQNPRHLVRRRGQEARLRCSPMKGHSHVYWYRQLPEEGLKFMVYLQKENIIDESGMPKERFSAEFPKEGPSILRIQQVVRGDSAAYFCASSRQGTYEQYFGPGTRLTVT.

The chain uses TRBV18 and TRBJ1-2, with D perhaps TRBD1 (6 bases). The CDR3 has 13 residues. The V end was cut by 6 bases, the J end by 4 bases, with 12 bases between. The germline gives CDR1 KGHSH, CDR2 LQKENI. CDR3 residues: CASSAGATYGYTF. The CDR3 DNA sequence: TGTGCCAGCTCGGCGGGGGCGACCTATGGCTACACCTTC.

In this sample, this clone turned up a few times. V is TRBV24-1 and J is TRBJ1-2; D is undetermined. This CDR3 is 12 amino acids long. V shed 2 bases and J shed 5 bases, with 5 bases lying between them. The V gene's germline CDR1 is KGHDR and CDR2 SFDVKD. The CDR3 region has the DNA TGTGCCACCAGTGATTCGACTTATGGCTACACCTTC. This encodes CATSDSTYGYTF.

The chain employs TRBV9 and TRBJ2-1; the D gene is possibly TRBD2 (6 bases). The CDR3 spans 15 residues. V lost 4 bases, J lost 1 base, and 12 bases lay in between. Per the germline V gene, CDR1 is SGDLS and CDR2 is YYNGEE. The CDR3 nucleotides read TGTGCCAGCAGCTCTTCGGGGGAATCCTACAATGAGCAGTTCTTC. Translation: CASSSSGESYNEQFF.

This clone was picked up a small number of times. The gene calls are TRBV10-3 and TRBJ1-2; 9 nucleotides match TRBD1. The CDR3 contains 14 residues. V shed 4 bases, J shed 6 bases, and the junction held 6 bases outside the gene matches. Germline lookup yields CDR1 ENHRY and CDR2 SYGVKD. The DNA for the CDR3 is TGTGCCATCAGTGGCCTACAGGGGGCTGATGGCTACACCTTC. Translated: CAISGLQGADGYTF.

The chain is built from TRBV5-1 and TRBJ1-2; no clear D. CDR3 length: 15 amino acids. V was cut by 0 bases and J by 4 bases, with 13 bases left in between. The germline V gene encodes CDR1 SGHRS and CDR2 YFSETQ. CDR3 in DNA: TGCGCCAGCAGCTTGGGCCACTCGGAGGTCTATGGCTACACCTTC. It is translated as CASSLGHSEVYGYTF.

The chain is built from TRBV4-3 and TRBJ1-6; tentatively, D is TRBD1 (6 bases). The CDR3 is made up of 14 amino acids. Germline V gene sequence: CDR1 LGHNA, CDR2 YSLEER. With 1 base removed from V and 13 bases from J, the gap between germline ends came to 14 bases. CDR3 sequence: CASSQALRGSPLHF. As DNA, the CDR3 is TGCGCCAGCAGCCAAGCCCTCAGGGGCAGTCCCCTCCACTTT.

This rearrangement joins TRBV3-1 (or the pseudogene TRBV3-2) to TRBJ1-4, with D possibly TRBD1 on 5 matching bases. The CDR3 is 14 residues long. The germline V and J ends were trimmed by 2 bases and 2 bases, with 6 bases remaining between them. Germline V gives CDR1 LGHDT, CDR2 YNNKEL (reference sequence). CDR3 sequence: CASSQRGTNEKLFF. The CDR3 coding sequence is TGTGCCAGCAGCCAACGGGGGACTAATGAAAAACTGTTTTTT.

The J gene is TRBJ2-1, the V gene TRBV7-2, with 10 positions matching TRBD1. Germline CDR1 is SGHTA and CDR2 is FQGNSA. Trimming took 2 bases from V and 3 from J; bases not matched to a gene: 7. The CDR3 totals 17 residues. DNA of the CDR3: TGTGCCAGCAGCTTATTAGTGGGGACAGGGGTCTACAATGAGCAGTTCTTC. Encoded protein: CASSLLVGTGVYNEQFF.

The V call is TRBV29-1, the J call TRBJ1-1; TRBD1 matches at 7 bases. Trimming took 6 bases from V and 1 from J; bases not matched to a gene: 5. Germline V lookup: CDR1 SQVTM, CDR2 ANQGSEA. The CDR3 is 13 residues long. CDR3 coding DNA: TGCAGCGTCAACCGGGACAGGAACACTGAAGCTTTCTTT. This sequence encodes CSVNRDRNTEAFF.

This clone appeared a few times. The chain joins TRBV7-6 to TRBJ2-1; D is uncertain. Trimming took off 3 bases at V and 0 bases at J, with 9 bases between the two ends. Germline assignment: CDR1 SGHVS and CDR2 FNYEAQ. The CDR3 is made up of 15 amino acids. The CDR3 reads CASSFADSSYNEQFF. CDR3 sequence (DNA): TGTGCCAGCAGCTTCGCTGATAGCTCCTACAATGAGCAGTTCTTC.

The chain couples TRBV5-6 to TRBJ1-1; 7 nucleotides agree with TRBD1. From germline, CDR1 is SGHDT and CDR2 YYEEEE. The CDR3 loop spans 16 amino acids. J lost 2 bases, V lost 1 base, and 8 bases had no gene match. The CDR3 sequence: CASSLPPYRGNTEAFF. The CDR3 DNA reads TGTGCCAGCAGCTTGCCCCCCTACAGGGGAAACACTGAAGCTTTCTTT.

The V and J genes are TRBV2 and TRBJ1-2, with 10 bases lining up with TRBD1. There are 13 residues in the CDR3. Losses at the gene ends were 7 bases for V and 7 bases for J; bases not matched to a gene: 6. Germline CDR1 reads SNHLY; CDR2 reads FYNNEI. The CDR3 reads CASKGTGAGGYTF. In DNA, the CDR3 is TGTGCCAGCAAGGGGACAGGGGCCGGTGGCTACACCTTC. The full variable domain, its missing parts supplied by reference TRBV2 and TRBJ1-2, is EPEVTQTPSHQVTQMGQEVILRCVPISNHLYFYWYRQILGQKVEFLVSFYNNEISEKSEIFDDQFSVERPDGSNFTLKIRSTKLEDSAMYFCASKGTGAGGYTFGSGTRLTVV.

The genes are TRBV5-1 and TRBJ2-1; perhaps TRBD1 as D (6 bases). CDR1 is SGHRS, CDR2 YFSETQ, per germline. The CDR3 sequence is 17 residues long. The germline V and J ends were trimmed by 4 bases and 6 bases, with 23 bases remaining between them. The CDR3: CASSPTIQGPSLNEQFF. CDR3 sequence (DNA): TGCGCCAGCAGCCCCACGATACAGGGCCCGAGTCTCAATGAGCAGTTCTTC.

J is TRBJ2-5 and V is TRBV10-3, with D possibly matching TRBD2 (6 bases). The CDR3 loop spans 13 amino acids. Trimming pared 10 bases from V and 4 bases from J, leaving 16 bases between. The germline V gene has CDR1 ENHRY and CDR2 SYGVKD. This CDR3 is CATEESGVETQYF. DNA for the CDR3: TGTGCCACCGAAGAGTCGGGGGTAGAGACCCAGTACTTC.

V usage is TRBV3-1 (or the pseudogene TRBV3-2) and J usage is TRBJ1-1, with D perhaps TRBD1 (6 bases). The germline V gene encodes CDR1 LGHDT and CDR2 YNNKEL (reference sequence). The CDR3 runs 16 residues. Trimming took off 4 bases at V and 3 bases at J, with 18 bases between the two ends. The CDR3 DNA reads as TGTGCCAGCAGCCTGGTCAGGGGCCTTGGGTACACTGAAGCTTTCTTT. This codes for CASSLVRGLGYTEAFF.

The V and J genes are TRBV19 and TRBJ1-4; 10 positions agree with TRBD1. The germline V gene encodes CDR1 LNHDA and CDR2 SQIVND (reference sequence). The CDR3 runs to 14 residues. V lost 7 bases to trimming and J lost 10 bases; unmatched junction nucleotides: 9. The CDR3 DNA is TGTGCCAGTACACCGGGACAGGGGAAAGGAAAACTGTTTTTT. Translation: CASTPGQGKGKLFF.

In its sample, this clone was seen a few times. The V call is TRBV5-1, the J call TRBJ2-1; a weak D match, TRBD1 (6 bases). With 1 base removed from V and 8 bases from J, the gap between germline ends came to 13 bases. Germline CDR1 and CDR2: SGHRS and YFSETQ. The CDR3 loop spans 14 amino acids. The CDR3 coding sequence is TGCGCCAGCAGCTTGAAACAGGGTCGGGATGAGCAGTTCTTC. Translation gives CASSLKQGRDEQFF.

This clone was recorded only once. This chain's CDR3 is CASLRPPGQNEKLFF. The CDR3 DNA reads as TGTGCCAGCCTCAGACCGCCTGGACAGAATGAAAAACTGTTTTTT. The gene calls are TRBV6-5 and TRBJ1-4, with D perhaps matching TRBD1 (6 bases). The V and J ends lost 8 bases and 5 bases respectively, with 18 bases between them. The CDR3 spans 15 residues. Germline-derived CDR1 and CDR2 are MNHEY and SVGAGI.

A few counts support this clone. The chain recombines TRBV4-3 with TRBJ2-5; a weak D match, TRBD2 (6 bases). The germline gives CDR1 LGHNA, CDR2 YSLEER. Trimming took 4 bases from V and 5 from J, leaving 20 bases between them. CDR3 length equals 16 residues. CDR3 sequence: CASSPHGSGRGETQYF. CDR3 sequence (DNA): TGCGCCAGCAGCCCTCACGGGTCGGGCCGGGGGGAGACCCAGTACTTC.

J is TRBJ2-1 and V is TRBV5-6, with a possible D match to TRBD2 (5 bases). Trimming took off 3 bases at V and 6 bases at J, with 22 bases between the two ends. The CDR3 totals 17 residues. The germline V gene encodes CDR1 SGHDT and CDR2 YYEEEE. CDR3 nucleotide sequence: TGTGCCAGCAGCTCCGGGCCCTCGGGCCAGAGGGCCAATGAGCAGTTCTTC. This encodes CASSSGPSGQRANEQFF.